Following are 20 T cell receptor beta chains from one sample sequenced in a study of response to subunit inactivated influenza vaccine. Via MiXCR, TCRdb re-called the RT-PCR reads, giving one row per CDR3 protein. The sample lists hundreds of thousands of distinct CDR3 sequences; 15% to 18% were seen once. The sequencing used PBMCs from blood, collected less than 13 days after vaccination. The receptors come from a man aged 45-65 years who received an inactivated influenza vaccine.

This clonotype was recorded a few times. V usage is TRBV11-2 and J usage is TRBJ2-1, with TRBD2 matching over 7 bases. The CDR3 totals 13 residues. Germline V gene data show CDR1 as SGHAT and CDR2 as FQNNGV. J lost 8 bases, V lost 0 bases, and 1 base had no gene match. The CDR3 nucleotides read TGTGCCAGCAGCTTAGAAAGCGGGGATGAGCAGTTCTTC. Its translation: CASSLESGDEQFF.

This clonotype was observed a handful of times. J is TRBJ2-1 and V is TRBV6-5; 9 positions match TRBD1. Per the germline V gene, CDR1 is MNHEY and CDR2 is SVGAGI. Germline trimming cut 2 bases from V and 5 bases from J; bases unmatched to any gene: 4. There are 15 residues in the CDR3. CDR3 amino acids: CASSYPGQGNNEQFF. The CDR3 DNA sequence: TGTGCCAGCAGTTACCCGGGACAGGGAAACAATGAGCAGTTCTTC.

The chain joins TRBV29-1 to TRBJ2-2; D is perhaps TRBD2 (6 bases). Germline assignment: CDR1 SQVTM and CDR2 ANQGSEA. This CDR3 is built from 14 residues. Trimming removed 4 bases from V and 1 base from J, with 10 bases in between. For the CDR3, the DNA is TGCAGCGTTGCGGGGACTGGGAACACCGGGGAGCTGTTTTTT. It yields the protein CSVAGTGNTGELFF.

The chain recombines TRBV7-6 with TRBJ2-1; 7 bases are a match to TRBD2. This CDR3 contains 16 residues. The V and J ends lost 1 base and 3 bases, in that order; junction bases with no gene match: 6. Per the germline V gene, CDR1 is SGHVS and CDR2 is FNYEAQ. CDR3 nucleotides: TGTGCCAGCAGCTTAGTCGGGGGGACCCACTACAATGAGCAGTTCTTC. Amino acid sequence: CASSLVGGTHYNEQFF. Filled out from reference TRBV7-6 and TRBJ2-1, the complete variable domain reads GAGVSQSPRYKVTKRGQDVALRCDPISGHVSLYWYRQALGQGPEFLTYFNYEAQQDKSGLPNDRFSAERPEGSISTLTIQRTEQRDSAMYRCASSLVGGTHYNEQFFGPGTRLTVL.

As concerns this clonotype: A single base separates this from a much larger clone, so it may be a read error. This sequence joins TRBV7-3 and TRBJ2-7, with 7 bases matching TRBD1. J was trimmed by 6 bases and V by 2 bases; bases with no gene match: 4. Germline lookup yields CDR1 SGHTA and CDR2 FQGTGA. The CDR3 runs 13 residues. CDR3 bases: TGTGCCAGCAGCTTATCAGGGGGTAGCGAGCAGTACTTC. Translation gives CASSLSGGSEQYF.

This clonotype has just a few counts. The CDR3 nucleotides read TGCAGTGCCGTGCCGGAATGGGGCTCCTACAATGAGCAGTTCTTC. Translation: CSAVPEWGSYNEQFF. The genes are TRBV20-1 and TRBJ2-1; the D is unclear. Trimming shortened V by 6 bases and J by 0 bases, and 15 bases separated the two germline ends. Germline CDR1 reads DFQATT; CDR2 reads SNEGSKA (reference sequence). The CDR3 consists of 15 residues.

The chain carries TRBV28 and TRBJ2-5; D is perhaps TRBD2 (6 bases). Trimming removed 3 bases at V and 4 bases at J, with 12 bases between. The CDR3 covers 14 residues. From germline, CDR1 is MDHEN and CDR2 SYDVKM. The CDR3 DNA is TGTGCCAGCAGTTTTTCGGGAGTAGCAGAGACCCAGTACTTC. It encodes CASSFSGVAETQYF.

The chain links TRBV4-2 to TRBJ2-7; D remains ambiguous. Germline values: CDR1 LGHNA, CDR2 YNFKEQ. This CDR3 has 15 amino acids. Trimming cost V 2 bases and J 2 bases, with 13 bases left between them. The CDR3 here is CASSQMVELTYEQYF. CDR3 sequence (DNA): TGTGCCAGCAGCCAAATGGTCGAGCTGACCTACGAGCAGTACTTC.

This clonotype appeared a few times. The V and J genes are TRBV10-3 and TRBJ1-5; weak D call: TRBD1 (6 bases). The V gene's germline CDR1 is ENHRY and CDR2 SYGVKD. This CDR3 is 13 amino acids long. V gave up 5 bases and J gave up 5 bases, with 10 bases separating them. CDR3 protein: CAISRDTDQPQHF. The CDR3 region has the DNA TGTGCCATCAGTCGGGACACCGATCAGCCCCAGCATTTT.

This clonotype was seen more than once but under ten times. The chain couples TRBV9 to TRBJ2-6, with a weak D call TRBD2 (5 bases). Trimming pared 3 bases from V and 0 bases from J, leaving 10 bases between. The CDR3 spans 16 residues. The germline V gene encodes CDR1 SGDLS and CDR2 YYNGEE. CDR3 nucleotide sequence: TGTGCCAGCAGCGGAAAAACTAGCTCTGGGGCCAACGTCCTGACTTTC. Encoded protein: CASSGKTSSGANVLTF.

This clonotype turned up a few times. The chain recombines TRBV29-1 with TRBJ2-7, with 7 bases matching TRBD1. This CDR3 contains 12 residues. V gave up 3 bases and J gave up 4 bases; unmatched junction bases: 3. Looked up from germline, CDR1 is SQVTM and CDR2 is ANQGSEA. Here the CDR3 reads CSVDDRAYEQYF. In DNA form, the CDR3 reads TGCAGCGTTGACGACAGGGCGTACGAGCAGTACTTC.

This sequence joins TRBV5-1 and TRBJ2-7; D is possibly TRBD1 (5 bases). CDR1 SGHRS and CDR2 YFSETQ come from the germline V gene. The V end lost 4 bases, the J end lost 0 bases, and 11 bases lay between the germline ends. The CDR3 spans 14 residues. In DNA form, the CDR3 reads TGCGCCAGCAGCGTGGACGACAGCTCCTACGAGCAGTACTTC. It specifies CASSVDDSSYEQYF.

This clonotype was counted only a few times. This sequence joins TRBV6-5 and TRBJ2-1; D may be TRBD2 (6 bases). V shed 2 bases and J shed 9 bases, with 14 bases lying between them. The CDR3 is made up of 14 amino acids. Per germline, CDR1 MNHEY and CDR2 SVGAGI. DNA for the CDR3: TGTGCCAGCAGTTACGATTCCGGGGGAAGTGAGCAGTTCTTC. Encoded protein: CASSYDSGGSEQFF.

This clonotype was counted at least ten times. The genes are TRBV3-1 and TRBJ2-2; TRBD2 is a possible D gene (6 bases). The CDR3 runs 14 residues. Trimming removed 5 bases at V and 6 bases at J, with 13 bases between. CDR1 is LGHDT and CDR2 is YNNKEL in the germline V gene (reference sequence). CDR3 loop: CASSSSGVAGELFF. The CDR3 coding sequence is TGTGCCAGCAGCAGCTCGGGAGTGGCCGGGGAGCTGTTTTTT.

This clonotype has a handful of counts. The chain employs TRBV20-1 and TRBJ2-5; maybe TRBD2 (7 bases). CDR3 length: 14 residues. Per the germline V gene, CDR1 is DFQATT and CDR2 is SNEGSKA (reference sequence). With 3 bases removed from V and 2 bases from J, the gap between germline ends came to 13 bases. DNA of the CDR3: TGCAGTGCTAGTCGGGGGGCGCGTCAAGAGACCCAGTACTTC. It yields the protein CSASRGARQETQYF.

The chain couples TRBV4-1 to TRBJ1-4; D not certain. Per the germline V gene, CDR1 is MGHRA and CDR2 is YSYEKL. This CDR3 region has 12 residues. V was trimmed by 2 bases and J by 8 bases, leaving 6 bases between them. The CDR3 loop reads CASSQPVEKLFF. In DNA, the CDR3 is TGCGCCAGCAGCCAACCAGTAGAAAAACTGTTTTTT.

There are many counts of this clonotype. CDR3 amino acids: CSARKTGGTTLGTDTQYF. CDR3 bases: TGCAGTGCTAGGAAAACAGGAGGGACTACCTTAGGTACAGATACGCAGTATTTT. The gene calls are TRBV20-1 and TRBJ2-3, with 7 bases lining up with TRBD2. Trimming at V came to 3 bases and at J to 3 bases, leaving 18 bases not matched to a gene. The CDR3 is 18 amino acids. Germline CDR1 and CDR2: DFQATT and SNEGSKA (reference sequence).

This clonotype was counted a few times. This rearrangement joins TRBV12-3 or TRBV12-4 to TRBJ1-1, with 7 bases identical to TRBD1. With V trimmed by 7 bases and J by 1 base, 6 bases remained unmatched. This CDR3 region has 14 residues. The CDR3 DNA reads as TGTGCCAGCACCCCAACAGGGGCGAACACTGAAGCTTTCTTT. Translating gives CASTPTGANTEAFF.

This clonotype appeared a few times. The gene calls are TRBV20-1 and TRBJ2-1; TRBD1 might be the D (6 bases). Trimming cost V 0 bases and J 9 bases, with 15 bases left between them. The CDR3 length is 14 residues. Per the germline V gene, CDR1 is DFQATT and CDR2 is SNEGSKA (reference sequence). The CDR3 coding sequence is TGCAGTGCTAGAGATTACGGGACAACAATTGAGCAGTTCTTC. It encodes CSARDYGTTIEQFF.

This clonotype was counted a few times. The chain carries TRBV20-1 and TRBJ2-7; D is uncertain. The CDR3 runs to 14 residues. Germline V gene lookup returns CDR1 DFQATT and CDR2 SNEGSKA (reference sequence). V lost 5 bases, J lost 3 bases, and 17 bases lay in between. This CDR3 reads CSAPSVPLGYEQYF. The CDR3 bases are TGCAGTGCTCCCTCGGTCCCGTTAGGCTACGAGCAGTACTTC.